The 18 T cell receptor beta chains below come from one sample, sequenced in a study of identical twins' blood T cells. TCRdb independently ran MiXCR on the 5' RACE reads; one entry per CDR3 protein. The data contain a few hundred thousand distinct CDR3 sequences, about 28% of them singletons. Sequences were obtained from PBMCs. These receptors were collected from a woman aged 18 to 55 in good health.

As concerns this clonotype: One base away lies a much larger clone, so this may be a sequencing read error. The DNA is omitted, as the CDR3 cannot be located on it reliably, and the CDR3 follows TCRdb's listing. This rearrangement joins TRBV29-1 to TRBJ1-2; TRBD1 was called by the table and not checked on the DNA. Germline assignment: CDR1 SQVTM and CDR2 ANQGSEA. Counting both end residues, the CDR3 totals 11 amino acids. The chain's CDR3 is CSGGSGYGCTF.

In this sample, this clonotype turned up a few times. The chain links TRBV14 to TRBJ1-2; maybe TRBD1 (6 bases). This CDR3 region has 14 residues. Germline loops: CDR1 SGHDN, CDR2 FVKESK. Trimming cost V 4 bases and J 3 bases, with 12 bases left between them. The DNA for the CDR3 is TGTGCCAGCAGCCGTCACAGGGATGACTATGGCTACACCTTC. This encodes CASSRHRDDYGYTF.

This clonotype has just a few counts. CDR3 amino acids: CASSLDWGGNTIYF. Written as DNA, the CDR3 is TGTGCCAGCAGCTTAGATTGGGGAGGAAACACCATATATTTT. This chain links TRBV11-2 with TRBJ1-3; unclear D gene. CDR1 and CDR2 (germline): SGHAT, FQNNGV. This CDR3 region has 14 residues. V shed 0 bases and J shed 4 bases, with 7 bases lying between them.

About this clonotype itself: Compared with germline, one end of the junction differs, possibly owing to a read error. The rearrangement joins TRBV5-1 to TRBJ2-1; no clear D gene. Germline CDR1 SGHRS, CDR2 YFSETQ. The CDR3 covers 13 residues. The CDR3 region is CARSFIANNEQFF. CDR3 DNA: TGCGCCAGGAGCTTTATCGCCAACAATGAGCAGTTCTTC.

This clonotype occurred a few times. The chain recombines TRBV6-5 with TRBJ1-1, with D maybe TRBD1 (6 bases). Trimming removed 5 bases at V and 7 bases at J, with 20 bases between. The CDR3 sequence is 15 residues long. Germline lookup yields CDR1 MNHEY and CDR2 SVGAGI. The CDR3 reads CASSTTGGGGIEAFF. In DNA form, the CDR3 reads TGTGCCAGCAGTACAACCGGAGGGGGGGGGATTGAAGCTTTCTTT.

V usage is TRBV20-1 and J usage is TRBJ1-6; a weak D match, TRBD1 (6 bases). The CDR3 length is 12 residues. Trimming pared 4 bases from V and 11 bases from J, leaving 12 bases between. Germline CDR1 DFQATT, CDR2 SNEGSKA (reference sequence). The CDR3 DNA reads TGCAGTGCTATACCGGGACATCCACCCCTCCACTTT. As protein: CSAIPGHPPLHF.

This chain joins TRBV5-1 and TRBJ1-1; no clear D gene. Germline V gives CDR1 SGHRS, CDR2 YFSETQ. V was shortened by 0 bases and J by 0 bases, with 9 bases between the two germline ends. This CDR3 is built from 15 residues. The CDR3 sequence: CASSLGSALNTEAFF. For the CDR3, the DNA is TGCGCCAGCAGCTTGGGATCAGCCCTGAACACTGAAGCTTTCTTT.

The DNA of the CDR3 is TGCAGCGTTGGGAAGGGGAGGGCTGAAGCTTTCTTT. The encoded protein is CSVGKGRAEAFF. This chain links TRBV29-1 with TRBJ1-1; possibly TRBD1 for D (5 bases). Trimming pared 4 bases from V and 6 bases from J, leaving 12 bases between. CDR1 and CDR2 from the germline V gene are SQVTM and ANQGSEA. The CDR3 totals 12 residues. The full variable domain, completed using reference TRBV29-1 and TRBJ1-1, is SAVISQKPSRDICQRGTSLTIQCQVDSQVTMMFWYRQQPGQSLTLIATANQGSEATYESGFVIDKFPISRPNLTFSTLTVSNMSPEDSSIYLCSVGKGRAEAFFGQGTRLTVV.

V gene TRBV29-1 combines with J gene TRBJ2-3; no firm D call. Looked up from germline, CDR1 is SQVTM and CDR2 is ANQGSEA. The CDR3 is made up of 14 amino acids. V was trimmed by 8 bases and J by 2 bases, leaving 17 bases between them. CDR3 in DNA: TGCAGCAGTGACCTGGGTATCGACACAGATACGCAGTATTTT. Its translation is CSSDLGIDTDTQYF.

CDR3 nucleotide sequence: TGTGCCACCAGCAGGAGACTAGCGGGAGACACAGATACGCAGTATTTT. Its protein product is CATSRRLAGDTDTQYF. The chain joins TRBV15 to TRBJ2-3, with 12 bases identical to TRBD2. After removal of 3 bases from V and 2 bases from J, the junction contained 3 bases not matched to a gene. The germline V gene encodes CDR1 LNHNV and CDR2 YYDKDF (reference sequence). CDR3 length: 16 amino acids.

The J gene is TRBJ2-1, the V gene TRBV20-1; 8 nucleotides align to TRBD2. Trimming cost V 6 bases and J 8 bases; bases outside gene matches: 6. The CDR3 loop spans 12 amino acids. CDR1 DFQATT and CDR2 SNEGSKA come from the germline V gene (reference sequence). The CDR3 reads CSAPRGGHEQFF. In DNA form, the CDR3 reads TGCAGTGCCCCCCGGGGGGGGCATGAGCAGTTCTTC.

The CDR3 here is CARSSNVGQGRGYTF. The CDR3 region has the DNA TGTGCCAGAAGCTCCAATGTGGGGCAGGGGAGGGGCTACACCTTC. The V and J genes are TRBV27 and TRBJ1-2, with a tentative D call TRBD1 (6 bases). Trimming removed 9 bases from V and 8 bases from J, with 25 bases in between. Germline V CDR1 and CDR2: MNHEY, SMNVEV (reference sequence). The CDR3 extends over 15 amino acids.

A few counts support this clonotype. The chain carries TRBV14 and TRBJ1-2, with D hard to call. The CDR3 spans 13 residues. Germline CDR1 and CDR2: SGHDN and FVKESK. Trimming cost V 4 bases and J 4 bases, with 10 bases left between them. CDR3: CASSLQVTYGYTF. The CDR3 nucleotides read TGTGCCAGCAGCCTGCAGGTTACCTATGGCTACACCTTC.

This chain connects TRBV10-3 to TRBJ2-7; D is perhaps TRBD1 (6 bases). The germline V gene encodes CDR1 ENHRY and CDR2 SYGVKD. The CDR3 runs 13 residues. Between the trimmed V and J ends, which lost 7 bases and 2 bases, there was a span of 12 bases. The CDR3 DNA sequence: TGTGCCATCAATCGGGACAAACCCTACGAGCAGTACTTC. It yields the protein CAINRDKPYEQYF.

This clonotype was picked up a small number of times. This chain connects TRBV4-2 to TRBJ1-6; no firm D call. Trimming pared 0 bases from V and 10 bases from J, leaving 13 bases between. Germline V gene lookup returns CDR1 LGHNA and CDR2 YNFKEQ. The CDR3 is 15 amino acids. CDR3: CASSQEYWVESPLHF. CDR3 DNA sequence: TGTGCCAGCAGCCAAGAATACTGGGTTGAGTCACCCCTCCACTTT.

This chain links TRBV29-1 with TRBJ2-3; 8 bases agree with TRBD2. Germline CDR1 is SQVTM and CDR2 is ANQGSEA. The CDR3 is 16 amino acids. The trim removed 3 bases at V and 7 bases at J, leaving 15 bases unmatched. CDR3 sequence reads: CSVDWDSGDAINTQYF. The CDR3 region has the DNA TGCAGCGTTGATTGGGATAGCGGGGATGCTATAAATACGCAGTATTTT.

The V call is TRBV7-7, the J call TRBJ2-3, with TRBD2 as a possible D gene (5 bases). This CDR3 is 15 amino acids long. V dropped 2 bases and J dropped 3 bases, with 12 bases sitting between them. Per germline, CDR1 SSHAT and CDR2 FNYEAQ (reference sequence). The CDR3 DNA reads TGTGCCAGCAGCTTAAGTCCGTGGGAGACAGATACGCAGTATTTT. Translated: CASSLSPWETDTQYF.

As to this clonotype: The junction departs from the called germline gene at one end, perhaps through a read error. This chain uses TRBV3-1 with TRBJ1-5; D unclear. From germline, CDR1 is LGHDT and CDR2 YNNKEL (reference sequence). The CDR3 is 15 amino acids. In DNA, the CDR3 is TGTGCCAGCAGCCAATCTGAAGATAGCAATCAGCCCCGGCATTTT. This gives the protein CASSQSEDSNQPRHF.